The present entry profiles one T cell receptor (beta chain) with its context. The sample comes from a study of T-cell reconstitution after alpha-beta-depleted transplantation in children. Trimming took 1 base from V and 5 from J; bases not matched to a gene: 3. This CDR3 comprises 15 residues. Germline CDR1 reads ENHRY; CDR2 reads SYGVKD. A TCRbeta library incorporating unique molecular identifiers was prepared. Each CDR3 protein gets one entry after TCRdb re-called the PCR reads with MiXCR. This sample has nearly 550,000 distinct CDR3 sequences, with around 17% found just once. The receptor was derived from a human donor who donated a stem cell graft to a child with acute lymphoblastic leukemia. The sequencing used PBMCs from the stem cell graft donor, collected from the stem cell graft. V and J are TRBV10-3 and TRBJ2-4; TRBD1 matches 9 bases. CDR3 DNA: TGTGCCATCAGTGAGTTGGACAGGGGCCAAAACATTCAGTACTTC. Its protein product is CAISELDRGQNIQYF.